This entry features one TCR beta chain sequence. Its antigen is not known. PCR amplification relied on 60 Vbeta primers (plus 13 Jbeta primers). TCRdb keeps only in-frame clones here, not all; method: immunoSEQ multiplex PCR. The table includes roughly 120,000 clones, around 77% detected once. This entry is derived from a study of cytomegalovirus exposure and HLA in healthy donors. Study observations and caveats: The productive fraction for most TCR beta V segments was about 87% or about 30% in an earlier analysis. Certain sequence variants were highly shared and formed a cluster, and this cluster was likely a sequencing artifact.

Germline lookup yields CDR1 LNHDA and CDR2 SQIVND (reference sequence). Deletions cut 7 bases from V and 1 base from J, with 19 bases between. The CDR3 has 16 amino acids. It was healthy bone marrow donors who served as donors. This sequence was found in a woman aged 25 to 39 in good health and CMV-seropositive. Sequencing was carried out using PBMCs. The chain couples TRBV19 to TRBJ1-1; D is perhaps TRBD1 (6 bases). The CDR3 nucleotides read TGTGCCAGTATAAGCGAATCGGGACACCCGAACACTGAAGCTTTCTTT. This translates into CASISESGHPNTEAFF.